The sequence of this T cell receptor (beta chain) was determined in a study of blood T cell repertoires in COVID-19 (dated by TCRdb to about 2020). Looking at the study overall: The collaborator samples originated in the United States, Italy and Spain and spanned the acute and convalescent phases of COVID-19. The prospective study material was composed of cDNA or gDNA derived from T cells, B-cell-depleted T cells, or PBMCs. The dataset comprised deeply sampled blood TCRbeta repertoires from subjects exposed to, actively infected with, or recovered from COVID-19. A freely available public database, intended as a resource for researchers studying the immune response to SARS-CoV-2, is where the repertoires were released. Samples came from the ongoing ImmuneRACE study (first 160 participants) plus 1,254 subjects from 6 global collaborators. Sample metadata almost always included a de-identified subject ID, COVID-19 status, age in years and sex. Where HLA class I and class II types were available, the types were taken from metadata supplied by the sample provider, not from assay-based typing.

TCRbeta CDR3 regions were amplified from genomic DNA using the immunoSEQ Assay, a bias-controlled multiplex PCR. The study's processing was this. Nucleated cell counts per sample were estimated from amplification of reference gene primers within the assay. To quantify the absolute abundance of each unique TCRbeta CDR3 rearrangement, sequence reads were collapsed and filtered. For each sample, productive Simpson clonality was calculated as the square root of Simpson's diversity index across productive rearrangements. TCRdb retrieved this table from immuneACCESS and kept in-frame rearrangements only. Not all clones are present; in checked studies, unresolved V genes account for under half, and no reason is known for the remainder. From that table come the V and J calls and clone size; the DNA was used to work out D and trimming. The sample table shows about 130,000 clones, and approximately 82% are seen once. The ten largest clones represent approximately 11% of the sample.

General study outcomes and caveats: The amount of clinical and demographic metadata varied by source and participant and was provided uncurated.

A second Seattle source provided samples from volunteer blood donors who had recovered from COVID-19. Each collaborating institution followed its own protocols to collect whole blood in K2EDTA tubes. For TCRbeta analysis, collaborators shipped samples in one of three forms: frozen whole blood, isolated PBMCs, or DNA extracted from either of those sample types. As concerns this clone: Its binding antigen is unknown. No much larger clonotype is one base removed from it; base qualities were not supplied.

Reading the germline V gene gives CDR1 MDHEN and CDR2 SYDVKM. Its CDR3 holds 13 amino acids, cysteine through phenylalanine. The kept DNA is CDR3 alone, 39 bases in frame from the first base. The trim is 3 bases for V and 11 bases for J, with a gap of 16 bases between the germline ends. Sequencing used peripheral blood. The rearranged segments are TRBV28 and TRBJ1-1; the D region possibly corresponds to TRBD1 (5 bases align). The receptor comes from a man in his sixties who had recovered from COVID-19. This receptor has the CDR3 CASSFQNPRAAFF. Read as DNA, the sequence is TGTGCCAGCAGTTTTCAGAATCCCAGGGCGGCTTTCTTT.